The sample holds one count of the clone carrying this T cell receptor beta chain. The CDR3 extends over 16 amino acids. Germline trimming cut 1 base from V and 8 bases from J; bases unmatched to any gene: 6. Germline V CDR1 and CDR2: LGHNA, YSLEER. The assay was immunoSEQ multiplex PCR, and TCRdb's table has in-frame clones only and misses some. The repertoire consists of 23,000 or so clones, with roughly 85% occurring once and the leading ten covering 6.5% to 9.5%. These data originate in a study of T cell changes during pregnancy in multiple sclerosis. The clonotype was recovered from a female donor in good health, enrolled as a control in a pregnancy study. The chain employs TRBV4-3 and TRBJ2-2, with TRBD2 identical over 11 bases. Sequencing used CD8+ T cells from peripheral blood mononuclear cells, obtained in the first trimester of pregnancy. CDR3 sequence reads: CASSQVLAGGLGELFF. CDR3 DNA sequence: TGCGCCAGCAGCCAAGTTCTAGCGGGGGGCCTGGGGGAGCTGTTTTTT.